This is a list of T cell receptor beta chains from one sample in a study of identical twins. TCRdb reanalysed the 5' RACE reads using MiXCR and keeps one entry per CDR3 protein. This sample has fewer than 350,000 distinct CDR3 sequences; about 8.3% occur once, and the top ten carry roughly 2%. These data were also reused for a study on yellow fever vaccine responses in identical twins.

The sample taken for sequencing was memory (CD45RO+) T cells sorted from blood. These receptors all come from a woman aged 18-35 years in good health. The CDR3 runs from the conserved cysteine through the conserved F or W. The D gene is left open where the match is weak. Part of the rows lack a size; the others show once, few, many or a class for expanded clones.

V,J,D,size,DNA,CDR3
TRBV11-2,TRBJ1-6,-,few,TGTGCCAGCAGCTTATCCGGGGAGGCCTATAATTCACCCCTCCACTTT,CASSLSGEAYNSPLHF
TRBV20-1,TRBJ2-3,-,-,TGCAGTGCCATCCCGAAGGGACCCGTTGTGGTAGTAGATACGCAGTATTTT,CSAIPKGPVVVVDTQYF
TRBV5-1,TRBJ2-4,TRBD1,many,TGCGCCAGCAGCTTGGTCGGGACAGAGGGAAACATTCAGTACTTC,CASSLVGTEGNIQYF
TRBV5-1,TRBJ2-7,TRBD1,many,TGCGCCAGCAGCTTGGAGGGGGCGGACAGGGCCTACGAGCAGTACTTC,CASSLEGADRAYEQYF
TRBV19,TRBJ2-2,TRBD2,-,TGTGCCAGTAGTAGGTCTAGCGGGGCGAACACCGGGGAGCTGTTTTTT,CASSRSSGANTGELFF
TRBV6-5,TRBJ2-3,-,few,TGTGCCAGCAGTTACTTAGCTACAGGTAGCCCCCGATCGGCGCAGTATTTT,CASSYLATGSPRSAQYF
TRBV2,TRBJ2-2,-,many,TGTGCCAGCAGTGATGCGAACACCGGGGAGCTGTTTTTT,CASSDANTGELFF
TRBV20-1,TRBJ1-5,-,few,TGCAGTGCTACCAGGGGATTAGAGCCCCAGCATTTT,CSATRGLEPQHF
TRBV7-8,TRBJ1-2,-,-,TGTGCCAGCAGCTCTCGCACGACTGCCGATGGCTACACCTTC,CASSSRTTADGYTF
TRBV6-4,TRBJ2-3,-,-,TGTGCCAGCAGTGGCGGTACTAGCACAGATACGCAGTATTTT,CASSGGTSTDTQYF
TRBV6-1,TRBJ2-3,TRBD2,-,TGTGCCAGCAGACGCCTTGCGGCGGGAGGGCCGTTAGATACGCAGTATTTT,CASRRLAAGGPLDTQYF
TRBV7-9,TRBJ1-3,-,few,TGTGCCAGCAACCGGGATGGAAACACCATATATTTT,CASNRDGNTIYF
TRBV4-1,TRBJ2-2,-,many,TGCGCCAGCAGCAACGGAAACACCGGGGAGCTGTTTTTT,CASSNGNTGELFF
TRBV9,TRBJ2-7,-,-,TGTGCCAGCAGCGTAGAAGGCGGGCTTGTCAACGAGCAGTACTTC,CASSVEGGLVNEQYF
TRBV5-1,TRBJ2-2,TRBD2,many,TGCGCCAGCAGGCCCAGACTAGCGGGGGCGAACACCGGGGAGCTGTTTTTT,CASRPRLAGANTGELFF
TRBV28,TRBJ2-1,TRBD2,many,TGTGCCAGCACTCCCTTGGGGCTAGCGGGGTACAATGAGCAGTTCTTC,CASTPLGLAGYNEQFF
TRBV7-2,TRBJ2-3,-,-,TGTGCCAGCAGCTTAGTGGGCGGGGGCCTTACAGATACGCAGTATTTT,CASSLVGGGLTDTQYF
TRBV20-1,TRBJ1-1,TRBD1,-,TGCAGTGCTACACAGGGGGTGAACACTGAAGCTTTCTTT,CSATQGVNTEAFF
TRBV2,TRBJ1-1,-,-,TGTGCCAGCAAGAAGGAGCCTATCGATGAAGCTTTCTTT,CASKKEPIDEAFF
TRBV11-2,TRBJ2-5,TRBD2,few,TGTGCCAGCAATCCAATCACGACTAGCTCCCAAGAGACCCAGTACTTC,CASNPITTSSQETQYF
TRBV28,TRBJ2-7,-,-,TGTGCCAGCAGTTCTCCCGGGCCCCCTTACGAGCAGTACTTC,CASSSPGPPYEQYF
TRBV5-6,TRBJ1-6,TRBD1,few,TGTGCCAGCAGCTTTCTCCCGGACAGGGATTCACCCCTCCACTTT,CASSFLPDRDSPLHF
TRBV28,TRBJ2-1,-,-,TGTGCCAGCAGTCCGCCGCAATATCCTGAGCAGTTCTTC,CASSPPQYPEQFF
TRBV11-2,TRBJ2-3,TRBD2,many,TGTGCCAGCAGCTTTAGCGGGAGTAGCACAGATACGCAGTATTTT,CASSFSGSSTDTQYF
TRBV20-1,TRBJ2-2,TRBD2,few,TGCAGTGCTAGCGGGCTAGCGGGAACCGGGGAGCTGTTTTTT,CSASGLAGTGELFF
TRBV20-1,TRBJ2-1,-,many,TGCAGTGTATATACGGGAGCGAATGAGCAGTTCTTC,CSVYTGANEQFF
TRBV21-1,TRBJ1-6,-,many,TGTGCCAGCAGCGGAGGGGTATCACAGTCTTTTCGGAATTCACCCCTCCACTTT,CASSGGVSQSFRNSPLHF
TRBV3-1,TRBJ1-5,TRBD1,-,TGTGCCAGCAGCCAGGGACAGGAGGCAGTTCAGCCCCAGCATTTT,CASSQGQEAVQPQHF
TRBV6-1,TRBJ1-1,-,-,TGTGCCAGCACCCTCAGCGAGAACACTGAAGCTTTCTTT,CASTLSENTEAFF
TRBV6-2/TRBV6-3,TRBJ1-2,TRBD1,few,TGTGCCAGCAGCCACCGGGACAGGGTGTGGTTGGGCTACACCTTC,CASSHRDRVWLGYTF
TRBV7-9,TRBJ2-7,TRBD1,few,TGTGCCAGCAGTCACCGGACAGGGAGCGACGAGCAGTACTTC,CASSHRTGSDEQYF
TRBV7-2,TRBJ2-5,-,-,TGTGCCAGCAGCTCCTCAAGCTGGGGAGGGACCCAGTACTTC,CASSSSSWGGTQYF
TRBV11-2,TRBJ2-5,-,many,TGTGCCAGCAGCTTAGGGATCCTACCGGGCGAGACCCAGTACTTC,CASSLGILPGETQYF
TRBV19,TRBJ2-3,TRBD2,once,TGTGCCAGTAGTAAAATACTAGCGCTAGATGACACAGATACGCAGTATTTT,CASSKILALDDTDTQYF
TRBV20-1,TRBJ1-1,-,many,TGCAGTGCTAGCCTAGGGTTTGGGGGGAACACTGAAGCTTTCTTT,CSASLGFGGNTEAFF
TRBV15,TRBJ2-1,TRBD1,many,TGTGCCACCCTCAGAGGACAGGGGGCGAATGAGCAGTTCTTC,CATLRGQGANEQFF
TRBV6-5,TRBJ1-6,TRBD1,-,TGTGCCAGCAGTTACGGAGAGGGGGCAGGGTCACCCCTCCACTTT,CASSYGEGAGSPLHF
TRBV6-1,TRBJ2-1,TRBD2,many,TGTGCCAGCAGGGATAGCGGGAGGGTCTACAATGAGCAGTTCTTC,CASRDSGRVYNEQFF
TRBV14,TRBJ2-1,-,few,TGTGCCAGCAGCCAAGACGGGATCACCTCCTACAATGAGCAGTTCTTC,CASSQDGITSYNEQFF
TRBV24-1,TRBJ1-2,-,few,TGTGCCACCAGTGACACCCAGGGGCAGGGGCACTATGGCTACACCTTC,CATSDTQGQGHYGYTF
TRBV7-9,TRBJ1-1,-,many,TGTGCCAGCAGGTCGAGGGGGGACACTGAAGCTTTCTTT,CASRSRGDTEAFF
TRBV10-3,TRBJ2-1,TRBD2,few,TGTGCCATCAGGATGGGACTAGCGGGAGAGGGGGGCAATGAGCAGTTCTTC,CAIRMGLAGEGGNEQFF
TRBV5-1,TRBJ1-1,-,-,TGCGCCAGCAGCTTGGGGGCAGGGCAGGGCCCCACTGAAGCTTTCTTT,CASSLGAGQGPTEAFF
TRBV6-2/TRBV6-3,TRBJ1-2,-,few,TGTGCCAGCAGTTTCAGATACGCGGGACAACCCCTGAATTATGGCTACACCTTC,CASSFRYAGQPLNYGYTF
TRBV20-1,TRBJ2-3,TRBD2,few,TGCAGTGGCGCGGGACTAGCGGGAGATACGCAGTATTTT,CSGAGLAGDTQYF
TRBV19,TRBJ2-1,TRBD2,-,TGTGCCAGCCGGACGCCTAGCGGGAGGGCAGGTGAGCAGTTCTTC,CASRTPSGRAGEQFF
TRBV20-1,TRBJ1-5,TRBD1,few,TGCAGTGCTCACAGGGGTAGCAATCAGCCCCAGCATTTT,CSAHRGSNQPQHF
TRBV28,TRBJ2-4,-,-,TGTGCCAGCAGTTGGGGGACGGGGGGCGCCGCCAAAAACATTCAGTACTTC,CASSWGTGGAAKNIQYF
TRBV12-3/TRBV12-4,TRBJ2-1,-,-,TGTGCCAGCACCCTCGGGGGAGAGCAGTTCTTC,CASTLGGEQFF
TRBV19,TRBJ2-1,TRBD2,once,TGTGCCAGTAGTATAAAACTAGCGGGGGGGTGGTCCTACAATGAGCAGTTCTTC,CASSIKLAGGWSYNEQFF
TRBV11-2,TRBJ2-3,-,-,TGTGCCAGCAGCTCCGCGTTTGGGGGGGATACGCAGTATTTT,CASSSAFGGDTQYF
TRBV2,TRBJ2-2,TRBD2,few,TGTGCCAGCACCCCAAGGCCGGGAGGGACCGGGGAGCTGTTTTTT,CASTPRPGGTGELFF
TRBV12-3/TRBV12-4,TRBJ2-2,-,many,TGTGCCAGCAGGCCCCAGGGGACGGGCACCGGGGAGCTGTTTTTT,CASRPQGTGTGELFF
TRBV7-8,TRBJ2-5,-,-,TGTGCCAGCAGTTCCAATCTAGCTTCAGAGACCCAGTACTTC,CASSSNLASETQYF
TRBV6-5,TRBJ2-1,-,few,TGTGCCAGCAGTTACTCGTTGAGGGGCCAGAATGAGCAGTTCTTC,CASSYSLRGQNEQFF
TRBV20-1,TRBJ2-7,-,-,TGCAGTGCCACCGGGTCCGCCTACGAGCAGTACTTC,CSATGSAYEQYF
TRBV5-1,TRBJ2-1,-,few,TGCGCCAGCTCAACGGGCAACTTGGGCGAATTTGACAATGAGCAGTTCTTC,CASSTGNLGEFDNEQFF
TRBV5-5,TRBJ1-6,-,few,TGTGCCAGCAGCGCGGGACTTTATAATTCACCCCTCCACTTT,CASSAGLYNSPLHF
TRBV5-1,TRBJ2-5,-,few,TGCGCCAGCAGCTTGGCGGGAGAAATGGGGAGTGCCCAGTACTTC,CASSLAGEMGSAQYF
TRBV28,TRBJ1-2,-,-,TGTGCCAGCAGTTTACCAACAGGTTACTATGGCTACACCTTC,CASSLPTGYYGYTF